This entry concerns a single T cell receptor (beta chain). Its antigen is unknown. One base away there is no much larger clone; base qualities are not given. The data were taken from a study of cytomegalovirus exposure and HLA in healthy donors (dated by TCRdb to about 2017). With respect to the entire study: According to an earlier analysis of around 600 of the donors, about 170 million T cells yielded over 100 million unique TCR beta sequences and about 280 Gb of sequence data. An early release that covered roughly 600 HLA-typed donors contained about 300 gigabases of sequencing data and tens of millions of unique TCR sequences. Among the roughly 400 genotyped donors, around 79% belonged to the genetic ancestry cluster associated with self-reported Caucasian donors. The study aimed to test whether signatures of past pathogen exposure could be identified by cataloging public T cell receptors. Using immunosequencing, the study profiled T cell repertoires from about 610 subjects and related those repertoires to cytomegalovirus serostatus. In addition to the first cohort of roughly 700 subjects, a separate validation cohort of 120 different subjects was used. To predict cytomegalovirus infection status, the study brought together high-throughput TCR immunosequencing, statistical association of individual TCRs with disease status, and machine learning. In a later analysis, previously published TCR beta repertoires from about 670 donors were re-analyzed and high-resolution HLA genotyping was added so that TCR occurrence patterns could be studied. The later analysis used no new phenotypic data to find candidate immune exposures, relying instead on TCR beta sequences and their occurrence across donors. An earlier analysis of around 540 of the donors applied high-throughput TCR beta sequencing to assess whether each TCR beta V gene segment acted as functional or pseudogenic. Donor age, sex, ethnicity and CMV serostatus were compiled alongside the repertoire data. In a later genetic analysis, genome-wide SNP genotypes for about 55% of the roughly 700 donors were used, and that subset was treated as a discovery cohort. Every discovery cohort repertoire had been produced on one sequencing platform. Both class I and class II loci were covered by HLA typing, at four-digit resolution. The number of typed donors differed by locus: roughly 620-630 for A, B, C, DRB1 and DQB1; approximately 520 for DQA1; roughly 600 for DPA1; and roughly 470 for DPB1. Because of strong linkage in the cohort, roughly five DR-DQ haplotypes were treated as single units for association and clustering. Among a few hundred genotyped donors of the cohort, an average of approximately 250,000 unique TCR beta nucleotide sequences were sequenced per donor, roughly 18% of them non-productive. Overall study outcomes, separate from this receptor: A later analysis associated 15,000 to 20,000 TCR beta sequences with specific HLA alleles at a false discovery rate of 0.05. Over 15 rarely observed V segments, including chromosome 9 orphons, were excluded from the earlier analysis of a few hundred of the donors because counts were too low. A further reported finding was that TCR beta sequences accurately predicted the HLA-A and HLA-B alleles for most subjects in the first cohort. According to the authors, the approach could potentially be generalized to other disease states and immunological phenotypes. Broadly in line with IMGT annotations, most TCR beta V segments showed up in productive rearrangements about 90% or about 30% of the time in an earlier analysis of several hundred of the donors. A later genetic analysis reported fewer N-insertions in productive TCRs among donors in an Asian-associated ancestry cluster than the approximately 700-donor mean. In both the original and validation cohorts, the classifier was reported to diagnose cytomegalovirus status with high specificity and sensitivity. HLA typing was unavailable for some donors at each locus, so association tests used only the typed subset. Only TCR beta chains were sequenced in this cohort, and the absence of alpha or paired-chain data limited detectable features. For the cohort, immune exposure information was limited to CMV serostatus. Correlated functional status among segregating V segments might be attributable to linkage disequilibrium, but an unknown experimental factor could not be ruled out. The 87-base-pair reads could not distinguish some IMGT-functional V segments, including TRBV6-2 and TRBV6-3, so those segments were excluded. Assigning TCR associations to individual alleles was difficult when HLA alleles, especially DR and DQ, strongly co-occurred. A later analysis found that HLA-associated TCR beta chains were more clonally expanded and had lower generation probabilities than equally common non-associated chains. A group of highly shared sequence variants was considered likely to be a technical artifact of the sequencing pipeline. The study listed 164 TCR beta chains as associated with cytomegalovirus. In a later analysis, TCR association rates were found to vary across HLA loci, with the most associated TCRs seen for DRB1 alleles and the fewest for HLA-C alleles. According to a later analysis, most CMV-associated TCR beta chains appeared to be HLA-restricted, and the HLA associations seemed to be driven largely by CMV exposure. While some public TCRs were present in many individuals, most TCR sequences turned up only very rarely across donors. V-gene and J-gene trimming of TCR beta chains was associated with a missense DCLRE1C variant in a later genetic analysis, and the association was replicated in an independent cohort. Roughly uniform sequencing depth across donors was assumed in presence/absence analyses, although this assumption may not hold. Several of the top co-occurrence clusters appeared to be linked to parvovirus B19, influenza, CMV and Epstein-Barr virus, according to a later analysis. In vitro tests confirmed that a few of the cytomegalovirus-associated TCR beta chains recognize cytomegalovirus antigens.

Library generation was performed with the immunoSEQ multiplex PCR assay. The multiplex PCR relied on a mix of 60 forward primers for TCR Vbeta segments and 13 reverse primers for TCR Jbeta segments. The CDR3 region of rearranged TCR beta genes was amplified from genomic DNA with a multiplex PCR assay. Amplified TCR beta libraries were sequenced as 87-base-pair reads on the Illumina HiSeq System. The authors' pipeline ran thus. A later analysis counted about 82 million unique TCR beta chains across the 650 to 700 repertoires, and roughly 9.9 million of these chains were shared by at least two donors. A nearest-neighbor algorithm error-corrected the raw reads and collapsed the reads into unique sequences, merging closely related sequences to remove PCR and sequencing errors. To assign V, D and J gene segments, CDR3 sequences were aligned to IMGT reference sequences. For a sequence to be retained, at least a six-nucleotide match to both a V gene segment and a J gene segment was required. Rearrangements were classified as productive when the CDR3 lacked stop codons and remained in frame with V and J, and all other rearrangements were classified as non-productive. Following IMGT convention, CDR3 was defined as the stretch from the second conserved V-encoded cysteine up to the conserved J-encoded phenylalanine. The earlier analysis of fewer than 750 of the donors excluded sequences that lacked an unambiguous match to a single V gene segment. An earlier analysis of a few hundred of the donors called V segments functional above 56.7% productive rearrangements and segregating when the between-donor standard deviation exceeded 5%. A statistical classification framework was developed to diagnose cytomegalovirus status using the catalog of TCR beta chain sequences. In a later analysis, TCR nucleotide sequences were compared against IMGT/GENE-DB human TR gene sequences so that V and J genes could be assigned. In a later analysis, CDR3 sequences and most-parsimonious VDJ recombination scenarios were assigned using the TCRdist pipeline. A later analysis defined each TCR beta chain by its CDR3 amino acid sequence plus V-gene family, and excluded reads lacking a unique V-gene family. To address suspected cross-contamination and a sequencing artifact, a later analysis removed 450 to 700 highly shared, low-generation-probability nucleotide sequences. A later analysis calculated a clonal expansion index for each public chain from normalized within-repertoire ranks of inferred template counts. Generation probabilities in a later analysis came from a VDJ recombination model fitted to out-of-frame rearrangements, and those results were checked against IGoR. In a later analysis, hypergeometric tests were used to score TCR-TCR, TCR-HLA and TCR-CMV co-occurrence, with a repertoire-size bias correction applied to TCR pairs. A later analysis estimated false discovery rates by permuting HLA or CMV assignments 20 times. In a later analysis, co-occurring TCRs were grouped using DBSCAN, with TCRdist sequence similarity added in when clustering inside HLA-allele-positive subsets. Co-occurrence clustering excluded repertoires with fewer than 30,000 or more than 120,000 public chains, plus five with anomalous nucleotide sharing. In its TCRdb copy, this immuneACCESS table keeps in-frame sequences only and misses some clones. Where compared with another copy, unresolved V genes explain less than half of these, and the others have no known cause. V and J calls and clone size are those listed in that table; D and trimming were worked out from the DNA. Counted in this sample were some 180,000 clones; about four fifths of them appeared once. Jointly, the top ten make up more than 3% of the sample.

The germline V gene sets CDR1 to SGHAT and CDR2 to FQNNGV. The CDR3 sequence holds 15 residues, the cysteine and phenylalanine included. Only the CDR3 portion is preserved as DNA: 45 bases, with reading frame beginning at the first base. The trim is 10 bases for V and 5 bases for J, with a gap of 23 bases between the germline ends. The cohort was made up of 500 to 800 healthy bone marrow donors. All cohort members were sampled while nominally healthy, although unrecorded immune exposures were likely present. The donor tested CMV seropositive, placing the donor among the 290 or so seropositive members of the cohort. A peripheral blood sample was collected from each donor, and TCR beta sequencing was performed on peripheral blood mononuclear cells. The Qiagen DNeasy Blood Extraction Kit was used to extract genomic DNA from the blood cell samples.

Recombination connected TRBV11-2 to TRBJ2-5; the D gene is not confidently resolved. This TCR came from a man aged 35 to 55 in good health and CMV-seropositive. The sequenced material came from PBMCs. CDR3 protein: CATRALAGSEETQYF. The nucleotides are TGTGCCACCAGAGCCTTAGCTGGGTCAGAGGAGACCCAGTACTTC.